The 25 T cell receptor beta chains presented below share a single source sample, sequenced in a study of T cell changes during pregnancy in multiple sclerosis (dated by TCRdb to the late 2010s). The receptor library was made with the immunoSEQ multiplex PCR assay. TCRdb obtained this table from immuneACCESS and retained in-frame rearrangements with V and J assigned. These tables miss some clones; where compared with another copy, unresolved V genes account for less than half of the shortfall, and the remainder is unexplained. The sample records roughly 120,000 clones, about 90% of which are singletons. The ten top clones hold roughly 1.4% of the sample. Here the sequenced sample was peripheral blood, taken in the third trimester of pregnancy. All receptors derive from a female donor with multiple sclerosis, enrolled in a pregnancy study.

This clone appeared a single time. This chain links TRBV7-3 with TRBJ2-1, with D tentatively TRBD2 (6 bases). This CDR3 region has 15 residues. V gave up 4 bases and J gave up 0 bases, with 10 bases separating them. CDR1 is SGHTA and CDR2 is FQGTGA in the germline V gene. This CDR3 is CASSSIADSYNEQFF. CDR3 sequence (DNA): TGTGCCAGCAGCTCAATAGCGGACTCCTACAATGAGCAGTTCTTC. Together with reference TRBV7-3 and TRBJ2-1, the CDR3 gives the full variable domain: GAGVSQTPSNKVTEKGKYVELRCDPISGHTALYWYRQSLGQGPEFLIYFQGTGAADDSGLPNDRFFAVRPEGSVSTLKIQRTERGDSAVYLCASSSIADSYNEQFFGPGTRLTVL.

This clone was recorded once. The chain employs TRBV10-3 and TRBJ1-1; possibly TRBD1 for D (5 bases). The V end lost 10 bases, the J end lost 6 bases, and 21 bases lay between the germline ends. The CDR3 spans 14 residues. In germline, CDR1 is ENHRY, CDR2 SYGVKD. The CDR3 DNA sequence: TGTGCCACTAGCGCAGGGTGGGGGGTGTCTGAAGCTTTCTTT. Its translation is CATSAGWGVSEAFF.

The chain has TRBV15 and TRBJ2-7; D remains unclear. CDR3 size: 13 residues. Between the trimmed V and J ends, which lost 1 base and 6 bases, there was a span of 10 bases. Per the germline V gene, CDR1 is LNHNV and CDR2 is YYDKDF (reference sequence). The CDR3 nucleotides read TGTGCCACCAGCAGAGTATCCCCCTCCGAGCAGTACTTC. Translating it yields CATSRVSPSEQYF.

This chain joins TRBV2 and TRBJ2-2; TRBD1 is a possible D gene (6 bases). V was shortened by 3 bases and J by 7 bases, with 15 bases between the two germline ends. This CDR3 comprises 15 residues. Per germline, CDR1 SNHLY and CDR2 FYNNEI. CDR3 residues: CASSEAAGEIGELFF. In nucleotides, the CDR3 is TGTGCCAGCAGTGAGGCGGCAGGGGAGATCGGGGAGCTGTTTTTT.

The V and J genes are TRBV2 and TRBJ2-7, with a weak D call TRBD1 (6 bases). V shed 6 bases and J shed 4 bases, with 10 bases lying between them. The CDR3 loop spans 12 amino acids. CDR1 SNHLY and CDR2 FYNNEI come from the germline V gene. The CDR3 reads CASRVQGYEQYF. In DNA form, the CDR3 reads TGTGCCAGCAGAGTACAGGGTTACGAGCAGTACTTC.

The rearrangement links TRBV7-9 to TRBJ1-2; D possibly corresponds to TRBD1 (6 bases). The germline V gene has CDR1 SEHNR and CDR2 FQNEAQ (reference sequence). V lost 1 base, J lost 4 bases, and 7 bases lay in between. This CDR3 comprises 13 residues. The CDR3 protein is CASSLGQVYGYTF. The CDR3, as DNA: TGTGCCAGCAGCTTAGGACAGGTCTATGGCTACACCTTC.

The V and J genes are TRBV28 and TRBJ1-5; the D gene is possibly TRBD1 (6 bases). CDR1 and CDR2 (germline): MDHEN, SYDVKM. V lost 8 bases and J 9 bases, leaving 17 bases between the germline ends. The length of the CDR3 is 13 residues. In DNA form, the CDR3 reads TGTGCCAGCGCCGACAGGCGGCGCGGGCCCCAGCATTTT. Residues: CASADRRRGPQHF.

The chain carries TRBV7-9 and TRBJ2-7; 7 positions agree with TRBD1. CDR1 and CDR2 from the germline V gene are SEHNR and FQNEAQ (reference sequence). The CDR3 contains 12 residues. The junction had 5 bases not matched to a gene; V was cut back by 5 bases and J by 7 bases. In DNA form, the CDR3 reads TGTGCCAGCAGCGCATCACAGGGGGAGCAGTACTTC. Protein product: CASSASQGEQYF. Full variable domain (rest looked up from reference TRBV7-9 and TRBJ2-7): DTGVSQNPRHKITKRGQNVTFRCDPISEHNRLYWYRQTLGQGPEFLTYFQNEAQLEKSRLLSDRFSAERPKGSFSTLEIQRTEQGDSAMYLCASSASQGEQYFGPGTRLTVT.

The chain uses TRBV5-5 and TRBJ1-1; a weak D match, TRBD1 (5 bases). Germline V gene sequence: CDR1 SGHKS, CDR2 YYEKEE (reference sequence). The CDR3 has 14 amino acids. Trimming took off 4 bases at V and 7 bases at J, with 17 bases between the two ends. The CDR3 here is CASSRGGADGEAFF. The CDR3 nucleotides read TGTGCCAGCAGCCGCGGCGGGGCGGACGGTGAAGCTTTCTTT.

The CDR3 reads CASSWLAGVSETQYF. For the CDR3, the DNA is TGTGCCAGCAGCTGGCTAGCGGGGGTTTCAGAGACCCAGTACTTC. The rearrangement uses TRBV7-9 and TRBJ2-5; TRBD2 agrees at 10 bases. The CDR3 has 15 amino acids. After removal of 4 bases from V and 4 bases from J, the junction contained 6 bases not matched to a gene. Germline loops: CDR1 SEHNR, CDR2 FQNEAQ (reference sequence). Using reference TRBV7-9 and TRBJ2-5 for the parts outside the CDR3, the full variable domain is DTGVSQNPRHKITKRGQNVTFRCDPISEHNRLYWYRQTLGQGPEFLTYFQNEAQLEKSRLLSDRFSAERPKGSFSTLEIQRTEQGDSAMYLCASSWLAGVSETQYFGPGTRLLVL.

The V and J genes are TRBV19 and TRBJ1-4; 7 nucleotides match TRBD1. In germline, CDR1 is LNHDA, CDR2 SQIVND (reference sequence). V gave up 4 bases and J gave up 0 bases; unmatched junction bases: 8. This CDR3 is built from 17 residues. CDR3 nucleotides: TGTGCCAGTAGTACCCCCTTCACAGGGGCAACTAATGAAAAACTGTTTTTT. It yields the protein CASSTPFTGATNEKLFF.

V usage is TRBV7-6 and J usage is TRBJ2-2, with 9 bases that match TRBD2. Germline V gene data show CDR1 as SGHVS and CDR2 as FNYEAQ. Trimming cost V 5 bases and J 0 bases; bases outside gene matches: 13. This CDR3 is built from 19 residues. CDR3 residues: CASSPRWGGRATNTGELFF. The CDR3 DNA follows: TGTGCCAGCAGCCCCCGGTGGGGCGGGAGGGCCACGAACACCGGGGAGCTGTTTTTT.

V is TRBV5-3 and J is TRBJ2-2; 7 bases map to TRBD1. TRBV5-3 is flagged as an ORF with uncertain function. This CDR3 region has 20 residues. V lost 2 bases and J lost 2; bases outside the gene matches: 18. The CDR3 spells CARSLKTPGDGTANTGELFF. The CDR3 DNA is TGTGCCAGAAGCTTAAAAACACCCGGGGACGGGACAGCCAACACCGGGGAGCTGTTTTTT.

The chain links TRBV30 to TRBJ1-2; D is unclear. CDR3 size: 13 residues. Trimming removed 1 base from V and 7 bases from J, with 13 bases in between. Germline V gene sequence: CDR1 GTSNPN, CDR2 SVGIG (reference sequence). CDR3 nucleotide sequence: TGTGCCTGGAGTGGCGGGGAAATGGTTGGCTACACCTTC. This codes for CAWSGGEMVGYTF.

The chain joins TRBV30 to TRBJ1-3; D is perhaps TRBD1 (6 bases). The CDR3 totals 14 residues. V gave up 3 bases and J gave up 4 bases, with 13 bases separating them. From germline, CDR1 is GTSNPN and CDR2 SVGIG (reference sequence). As DNA, the CDR3 is TGTGCCTGGAGCGCAGGGGAGTCCGGAAACACCATATATTTT. Protein: CAWSAGESGNTIYF.

The rearrangement uses TRBV4-2 and TRBJ2-1; D not certain. Trimming stripped 0 bases from V and 8 bases from J, with 14 bases between. The CDR3 extends over 15 amino acids. CDR1 and CDR2 from the germline V gene are LGHNA and YNFKEQ. CDR3 protein: CASSQDGPLNDEQFF. For the CDR3, the DNA is TGTGCCAGCAGCCAAGATGGGCCCCTGAATGATGAGCAGTTCTTC.

This clone was recorded only once. The chain carries TRBV14 and TRBJ2-1, with 9 bases identical to TRBD1. With V trimmed by 4 bases and J by 0 bases, 7 bases remained unmatched. Germline loops: CDR1 SGHDN, CDR2 FVKESK. The CDR3 length is 17 residues. CDR3 in DNA: TGTGCCAGCAGCCGTTGGACAGGGGAGGGCTCCTACAATGAGCAGTTCTTC. It specifies CASSRWTGEGSYNEQFF.

The chain carries TRBV30 and TRBJ1-4; D not resolved. There are 13 residues in the CDR3. The V and J ends lost 0 bases and 5 bases respectively, with 7 bases between them. Germline V lookup: CDR1 GTSNPN, CDR2 SVGIG (reference sequence). CDR3 sequence (DNA): TGTGCCTGGAGTGTAGAGAGCAATGAAAAACTGTTTTTT. It translates to CAWSVESNEKLFF.

This chain uses TRBV7-3 with TRBJ2-1, with TRBD2 matching over 8 bases. Germline V gene sequence: CDR1 SGHTA, CDR2 FQGTGA. The CDR3 is made up of 17 amino acids. The J segment lost 0 bases and the V segment lost 4 bases, leaving 8 bases of the junction unmatched. The CDR3 nucleotides are TGTGCCAGCAGCTCCGAGACCGGGACTAGCTCCTACAATGAGCAGTTCTTC. Its translation: CASSSETGTSSYNEQFF.

The chain is built from TRBV6-5 and TRBJ1-1, with TRBD1 identical over 8 bases. Per the germline V gene, CDR1 is MNHEY and CDR2 is SVGAGI. This CDR3 comprises 13 residues. V shed 6 bases, J shed 5 bases, and the junction held 5 bases outside the gene matches. The CDR3 bases are TGTGCCAGCAGGCCCCGGGACAGGACTGAAGCTTTCTTT. Translating it yields CASRPRDRTEAFF.

The V gene is TRBV19, the J gene TRBJ2-3; 9 nucleotides line up with TRBD2. CDR1 is LNHDA and CDR2 is SQIVND in the germline V gene (reference sequence). With 2 bases clipped from V and 8 bases from J, the junction kept 11 bases outside the gene matches. This CDR3 has 16 amino acids. The CDR3 bases are TGTGCCAGTAGTATACAAACCGGGACTAGCTCAATTACGCAGTATTTT. Translation: CASSIQTGTSSITQYF.

V is TRBV19 and J is TRBJ1-6; weak D call: TRBD1 (6 bases). CDR3 length equals 13 residues. Germline V lookup: CDR1 LNHDA, CDR2 SQIVND (reference sequence). The ends were cut back, 4 bases at V and 7 bases at J, with 8 bases in the middle. DNA for the CDR3: TGTGCCAGTAGTAGGACAGTGAATTCACCCCTCCACTTT. Protein: CASSRTVNSPLHF.

The chain has TRBV6-5 and TRBJ1-2; D may be TRBD1 (5 bases). There are 14 residues in the CDR3. V dropped 3 bases and J dropped 4 bases, with 12 bases sitting between them. CDR1 and CDR2 from the germline V gene are MNHEY and SVGAGI. The CDR3 nucleotides read TGTGCCAGCAGTTATCTAAGGGGTGCCTATGGCTACACCTTC. Translating it yields CASSYLRGAYGYTF.

V gene TRBV11-2 combines with J gene TRBJ2-6; TRBD1 matches at 9 bases. Germline CDR1 is SGHAT and CDR2 is FQNNGV. Trimming at V came to 3 bases and at J to 1 base, leaving 7 bases not matched to a gene. CDR3 length: 18 amino acids. In nucleotides, the CDR3 is TGTGCCAGCAGCTTTCGCGGGACAGGGTTTTCTGGGGCCAACGTCCTGACTTTC. Its protein product is CASSFRGTGFSGANVLTF.

V is TRBV25-1 and J is TRBJ2-3; TRBD1 matches at 8 bases. V gave up 4 bases and J gave up 2 bases; unmatched junction bases: 2. CDR3 length equals 14 residues. Germline CDR1 is MGHDK and CDR2 is SYGVNS. CDR3 sequence (DNA): TGTGCCAGCAGTGGGACAGGGCCCACAGATACGCAGTATTTT. This encodes CASSGTGPTDTQYF.